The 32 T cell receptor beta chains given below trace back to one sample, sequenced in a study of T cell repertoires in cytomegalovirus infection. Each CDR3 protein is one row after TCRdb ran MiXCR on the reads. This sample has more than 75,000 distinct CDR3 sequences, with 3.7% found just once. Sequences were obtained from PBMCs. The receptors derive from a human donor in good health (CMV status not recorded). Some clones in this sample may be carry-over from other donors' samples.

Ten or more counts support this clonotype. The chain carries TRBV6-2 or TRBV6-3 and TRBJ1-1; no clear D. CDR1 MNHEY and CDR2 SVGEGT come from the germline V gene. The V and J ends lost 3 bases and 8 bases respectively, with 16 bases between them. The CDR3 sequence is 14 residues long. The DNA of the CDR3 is TGTGCCAGCAGTTATTCCGTCGGCATTTACGAAGCTTTCTTT. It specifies CASSYSVGIYEAFF.

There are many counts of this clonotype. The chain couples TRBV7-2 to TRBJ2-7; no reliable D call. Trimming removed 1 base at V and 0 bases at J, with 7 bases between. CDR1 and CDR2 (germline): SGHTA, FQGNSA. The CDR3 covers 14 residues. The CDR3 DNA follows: TGTGCCAGCAGCTTAGTGCAGGACTCCTACGAGCAGTACTTC. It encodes CASSLVQDSYEQYF.

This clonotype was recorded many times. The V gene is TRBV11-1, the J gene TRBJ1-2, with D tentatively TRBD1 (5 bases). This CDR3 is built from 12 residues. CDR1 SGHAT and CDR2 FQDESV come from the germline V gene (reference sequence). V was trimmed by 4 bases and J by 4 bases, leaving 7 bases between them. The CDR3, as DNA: TGTGCCAGCAGCTGGGACGGCTATGGCTACACCTTC. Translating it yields CASSWDGYGYTF.

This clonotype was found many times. For the CDR3, the DNA is TGTGCCAGCAGCCAAAGTCGGTACGAGCAGTACTTC. Translation: CASSQSRYEQYF. The V call is TRBV6-2 or TRBV6-3, the J call TRBJ2-7; D ambiguous. The V end was cut by 6 bases, the J end by 4 bases, with 10 bases between. The CDR3 runs 12 residues. The germline V gene has CDR1 MNHEY and CDR2 SVGEGT.

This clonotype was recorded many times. CDR3 protein: CASSLGQANTGELFF. The CDR3 region has the DNA TGTGCCAGCAGCTTGGGACAGGCAAACACCGGGGAGCTGTTTTTT. The rearrangement uses TRBV7-8 and TRBJ2-2; 8 nucleotides match TRBD1. This CDR3 is built from 15 residues. V shed 3 bases and J 2 bases; nucleotides not matched to a gene: 2. The germline gives CDR1 SGHVS, CDR2 FQNEAQ.

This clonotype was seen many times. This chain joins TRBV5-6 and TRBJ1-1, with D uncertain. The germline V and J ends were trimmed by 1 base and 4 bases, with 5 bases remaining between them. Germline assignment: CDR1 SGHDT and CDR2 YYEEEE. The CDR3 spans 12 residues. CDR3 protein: CASSLTSTEAFF. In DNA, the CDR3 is TGTGCCAGCAGCTTGACATCCACTGAAGCTTTCTTT.

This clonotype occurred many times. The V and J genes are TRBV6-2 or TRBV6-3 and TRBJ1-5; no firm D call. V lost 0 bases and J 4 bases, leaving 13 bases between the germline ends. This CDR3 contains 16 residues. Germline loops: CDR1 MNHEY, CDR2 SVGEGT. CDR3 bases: TGTGCCAGCAGTTACTCTACAGCACGGGGTAATCAGCCCCAGCATTTT. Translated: CASSYSTARGNQPQHF.

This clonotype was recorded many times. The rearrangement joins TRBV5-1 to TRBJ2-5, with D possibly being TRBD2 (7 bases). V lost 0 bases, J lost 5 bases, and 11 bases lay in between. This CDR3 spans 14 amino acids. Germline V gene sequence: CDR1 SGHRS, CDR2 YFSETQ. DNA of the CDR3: TGCGCCAGCAGCTTGGCTGGGGGGGGCGAGACCCAGTACTTC. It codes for CASSLAGGGETQYF.

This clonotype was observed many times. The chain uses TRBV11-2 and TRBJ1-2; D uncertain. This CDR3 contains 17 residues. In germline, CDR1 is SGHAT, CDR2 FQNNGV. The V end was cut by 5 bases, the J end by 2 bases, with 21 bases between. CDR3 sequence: CASSLLRSGDENYGYTF. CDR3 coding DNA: TGTGCCAGCAGCCTACTTAGATCCGGGGATGAGAACTATGGCTACACCTTC.

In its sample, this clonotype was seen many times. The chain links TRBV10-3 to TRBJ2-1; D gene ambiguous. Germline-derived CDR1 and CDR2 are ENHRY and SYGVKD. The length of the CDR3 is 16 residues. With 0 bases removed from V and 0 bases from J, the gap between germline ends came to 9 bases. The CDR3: CAISESTRSSYNEQFF. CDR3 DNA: TGTGCCATCAGTGAGTCGACTCGAAGCTCCTACAATGAGCAGTTCTTC.

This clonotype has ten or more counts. The CDR3 here is CASTPGGPNQPQHF. The DNA of the CDR3 is TGTGCCAGCACCCCCGGGGGCCCTAATCAGCCCCAGCATTTT. J is TRBJ1-5 and V is TRBV12-3 or TRBV12-4, with D perhaps TRBD1 (6 bases). V lost 7 bases and J lost 4, with 14 bases in between. CDR3 length: 14 amino acids.

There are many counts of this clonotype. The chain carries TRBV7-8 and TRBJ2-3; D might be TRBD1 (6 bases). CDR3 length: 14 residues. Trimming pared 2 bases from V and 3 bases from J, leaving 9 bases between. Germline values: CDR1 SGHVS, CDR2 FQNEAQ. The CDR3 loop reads CASSLNRGTDTQYF. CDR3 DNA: TGTGCCAGCAGCTTAAATAGGGGGACAGATACGCAGTATTTT.

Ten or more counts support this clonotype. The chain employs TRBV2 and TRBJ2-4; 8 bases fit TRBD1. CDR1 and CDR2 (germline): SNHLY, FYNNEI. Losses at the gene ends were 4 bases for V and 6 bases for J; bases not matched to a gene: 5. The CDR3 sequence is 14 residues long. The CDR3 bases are TGTGCCAGCAGTGGAACAGGGGGTTCAAACATTCAGTACTTC. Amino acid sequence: CASSGTGGSNIQYF. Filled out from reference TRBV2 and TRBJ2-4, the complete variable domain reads EPEVTQTPSHQVTQMGQEVILRCVPISNHLYFYWYRQILGQKVEFLVSFYNNEISEKSEIFDDQFSVERPDGSNFTLKIRSTKLEDSAMYFCASSGTGGSNIQYFGAGTRLSVL.

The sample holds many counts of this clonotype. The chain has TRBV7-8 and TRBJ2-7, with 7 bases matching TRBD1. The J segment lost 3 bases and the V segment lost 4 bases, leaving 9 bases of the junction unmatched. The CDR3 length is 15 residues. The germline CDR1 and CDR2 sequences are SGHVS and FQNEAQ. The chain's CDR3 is CASSSYRGTNYEQYF. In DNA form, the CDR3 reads TGTGCCAGCAGCTCATACAGGGGAACTAACTACGAGCAGTACTTC.

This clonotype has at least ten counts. The CDR3, as DNA: TGTGCCAGCAGCCCACGCGAAGGCGGACGGGGCTACGAGCAGTACTTC. Translation gives CASSPREGGRGYEQYF. V usage is TRBV7-8 and J usage is TRBJ2-7, with D possibly matching TRBD2 (5 bases). V was trimmed by 5 bases and J by 3 bases, leaving 20 bases between them. The germline gives CDR1 SGHVS, CDR2 FQNEAQ. The CDR3 is made up of 16 amino acids.

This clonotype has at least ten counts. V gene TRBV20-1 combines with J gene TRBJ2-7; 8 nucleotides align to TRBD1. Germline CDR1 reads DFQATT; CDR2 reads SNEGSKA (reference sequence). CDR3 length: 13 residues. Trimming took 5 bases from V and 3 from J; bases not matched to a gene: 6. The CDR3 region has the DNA TGCAGTGCTCCGACAGGGGTCGTCTACGAGCAGTACTTC. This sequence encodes CSAPTGVVYEQYF.

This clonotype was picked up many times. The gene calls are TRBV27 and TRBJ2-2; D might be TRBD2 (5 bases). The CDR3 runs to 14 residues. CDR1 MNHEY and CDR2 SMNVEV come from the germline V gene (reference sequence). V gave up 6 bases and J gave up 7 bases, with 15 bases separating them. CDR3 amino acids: CASRELVLGGELFF. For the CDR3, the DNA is TGTGCCAGCAGGGAACTAGTACTCGGCGGGGAGCTGTTTTTT.

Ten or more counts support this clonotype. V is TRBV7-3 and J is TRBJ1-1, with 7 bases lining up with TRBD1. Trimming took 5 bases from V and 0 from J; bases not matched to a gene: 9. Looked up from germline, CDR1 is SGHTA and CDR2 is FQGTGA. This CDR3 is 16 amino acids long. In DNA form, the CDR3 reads TGTGCCAGCAGCCCAACTCGGGACAGCCTGAACACTGAAGCTTTCTTT. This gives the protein CASSPTRDSLNTEAFF.

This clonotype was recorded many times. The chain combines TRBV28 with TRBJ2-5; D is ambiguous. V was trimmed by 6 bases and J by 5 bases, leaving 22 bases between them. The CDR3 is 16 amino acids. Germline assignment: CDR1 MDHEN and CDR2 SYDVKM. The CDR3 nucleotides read TGTGCCAGCAGCCCTCTTTCGGCCCTGAGGTACGAGACCCAGTACTTC. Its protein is CASSPLSALRYETQYF.

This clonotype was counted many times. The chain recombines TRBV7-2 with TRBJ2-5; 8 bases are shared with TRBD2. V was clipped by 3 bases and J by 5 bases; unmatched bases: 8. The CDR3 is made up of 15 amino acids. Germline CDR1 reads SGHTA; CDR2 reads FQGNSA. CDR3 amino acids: CASSFQRGFGETQYF. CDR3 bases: TGTGCCAGCAGCTTCCAGCGGGGGTTTGGTGAGACCCAGTACTTC.

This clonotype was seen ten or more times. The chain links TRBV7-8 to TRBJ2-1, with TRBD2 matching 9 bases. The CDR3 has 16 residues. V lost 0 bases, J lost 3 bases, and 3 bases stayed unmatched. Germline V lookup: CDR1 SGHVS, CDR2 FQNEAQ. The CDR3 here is CASSLARLADYNEQFF. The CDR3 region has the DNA TGTGCCAGCAGCTTAGCTCGACTAGCGGACTACAATGAGCAGTTCTTC.

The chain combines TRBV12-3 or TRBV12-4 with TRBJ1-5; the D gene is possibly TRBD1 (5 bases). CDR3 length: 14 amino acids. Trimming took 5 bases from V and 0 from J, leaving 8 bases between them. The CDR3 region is CASSRGDSNQPQHF. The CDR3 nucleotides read TGTGCCAGCAGTCGGGGGGATAGCAATCAGCCCCAGCATTTT.

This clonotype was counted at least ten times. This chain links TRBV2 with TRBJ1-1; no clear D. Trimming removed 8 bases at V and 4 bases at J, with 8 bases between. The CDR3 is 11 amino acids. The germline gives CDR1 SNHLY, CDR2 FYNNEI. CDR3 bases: TGTGCCAGCGTCCGTCGCACTGAAGCTTTCTTT. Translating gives CASVRRTEAFF.

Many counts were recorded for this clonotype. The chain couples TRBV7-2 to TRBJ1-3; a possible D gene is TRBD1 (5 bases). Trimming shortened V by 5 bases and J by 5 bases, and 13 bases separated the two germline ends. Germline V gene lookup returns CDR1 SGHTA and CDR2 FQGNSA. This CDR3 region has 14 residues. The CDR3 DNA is TGTGCCAGCAGCCCACGGGACTGGAGAAACACCATATATTTT. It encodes CASSPRDWRNTIYF.

CDR3 in DNA: TGTGCCAGCCGCCCGAGGGCCAGCGACAATTACGAACTGTTTTTT. Protein sequence: CASRPRASDNYELFF. V and J are TRBV11-2 and TRBJ1-4; D uncertain. The CDR3 is made up of 15 amino acids. V lost 8 bases to trimming and J lost 12 bases, with 25 bases between them. From germline, CDR1 is SGHAT and CDR2 FQNNGV.

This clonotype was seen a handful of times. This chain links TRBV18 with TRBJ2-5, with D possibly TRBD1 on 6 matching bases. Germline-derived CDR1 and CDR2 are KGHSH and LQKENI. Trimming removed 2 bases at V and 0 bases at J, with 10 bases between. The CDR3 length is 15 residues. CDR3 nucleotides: TGTGCCAGCTCACCAGAGGACAGACACCAAGAGACCCAGTACTTC. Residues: CASSPEDRHQETQYF.

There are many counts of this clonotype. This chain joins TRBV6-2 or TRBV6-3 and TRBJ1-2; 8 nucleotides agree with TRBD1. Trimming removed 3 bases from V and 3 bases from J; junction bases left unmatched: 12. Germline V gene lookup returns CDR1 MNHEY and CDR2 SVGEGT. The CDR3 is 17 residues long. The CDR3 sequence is CASSYPPLGQDYYGYTF. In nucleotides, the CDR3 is TGTGCCAGCAGTTATCCCCCGTTGGGACAGGACTACTATGGCTACACCTTC.

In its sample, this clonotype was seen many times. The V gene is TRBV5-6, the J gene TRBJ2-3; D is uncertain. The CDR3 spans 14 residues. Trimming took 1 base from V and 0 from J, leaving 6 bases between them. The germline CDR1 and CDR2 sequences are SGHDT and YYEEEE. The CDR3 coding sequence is TGTGCCAGCAGCTTGAGGATGAGCACAGATACGCAGTATTTT. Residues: CASSLRMSTDTQYF.

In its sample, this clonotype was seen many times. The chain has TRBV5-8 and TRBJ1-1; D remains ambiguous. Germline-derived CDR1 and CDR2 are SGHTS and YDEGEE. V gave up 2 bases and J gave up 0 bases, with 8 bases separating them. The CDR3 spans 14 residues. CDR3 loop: CASSFWRMNTEAFF. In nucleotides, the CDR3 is TGTGCCAGCAGCTTTTGGCGGATGAACACTGAAGCTTTCTTT.

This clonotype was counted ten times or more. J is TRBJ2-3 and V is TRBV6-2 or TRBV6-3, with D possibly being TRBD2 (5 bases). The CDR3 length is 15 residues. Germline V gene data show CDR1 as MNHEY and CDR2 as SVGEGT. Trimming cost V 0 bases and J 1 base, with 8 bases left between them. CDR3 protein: CASSYSYGGTDTQYF. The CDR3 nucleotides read TGTGCCAGCAGTTACTCGTACGGGGGCACAGATACGCAGTATTTT.

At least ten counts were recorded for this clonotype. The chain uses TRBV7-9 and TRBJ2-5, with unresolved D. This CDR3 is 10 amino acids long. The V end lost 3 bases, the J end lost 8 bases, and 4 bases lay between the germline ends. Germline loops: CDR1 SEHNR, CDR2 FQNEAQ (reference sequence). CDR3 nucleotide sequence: TGTGCCAGCAGCTTTGGTACCCAGTACTTC. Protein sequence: CASSFGTQYF.

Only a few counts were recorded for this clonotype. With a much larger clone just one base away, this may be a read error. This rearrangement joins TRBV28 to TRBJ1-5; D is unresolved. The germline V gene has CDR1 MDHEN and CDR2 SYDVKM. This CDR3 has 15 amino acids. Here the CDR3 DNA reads TGTGTCAGCAGTCCCTCTAGAGGAAGGAGTCAGCCCCAGCATTTT. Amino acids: CVSSPSRGRSQPQHF.